The 29 T cell receptor beta chains below all came from one sample that was sequenced in a study of shared clonotypes between healthy human individuals. Naive CD8 cells were CD45RO-negative, positively selected for CCR7, excluding terminally differentiated effector memory CD45RA+ cells. TCRdb's table, derived via immunoSEQ multiplex PCR, lists solely in-frame clones and lacks some. This sample carries about 1,800,000 clones, approximately 94% of them seen once, and the ten largest clones take around 1%. Sequenced sample: naive CD8+ T cells sorted from blood. All receptors come from a man aged 18-30 years in good health.

Here the CDR3 DNA reads TGCAGCGGCGACCGAGACAGCTACGAGCAGTACTTC. It codes for CSGDRDSYEQYF. The genes are TRBV29-1 and TRBJ2-7, with D possibly being TRBD1 (5 bases). From germline, CDR1 is SQVTM and CDR2 ANQGSEA. The CDR3 extends over 12 amino acids. With 7 bases removed from V and 3 bases from J, the gap between germline ends came to 13 bases.

V gene TRBV4-1 combines with J gene TRBJ1-2; maybe TRBD1 (6 bases). The CDR3 is made up of 13 amino acids. The V and J ends lost 2 bases and 5 bases respectively, with 9 bases between them. The germline V gene has CDR1 MGHRA and CDR2 YSYEKL. The CDR3 DNA reads as TGCGCCAGCAGCCAACAGGACAGATATGGCTACACCTTC. It translates to CASSQQDRYGYTF.

The DNA for the CDR3 is TGTGCCAGCAGCGTCGACCTCAGCGGGGGTGCTGGTAATGAGCAGTTCTTC. It specifies CASSVDLSGGAGNEQFF. This chain connects TRBV9 to TRBJ2-1, with 8 bases identical to TRBD2. CDR1 is SGDLS, CDR2 YYNGEE, per germline. The CDR3 totals 17 residues. The V and J ends lost 2 bases and 7 bases, in that order; junction bases with no gene match: 14.

The chain combines TRBV30 with TRBJ2-3; no firm D call. CDR3 length: 11 residues. Deletions cut 0 bases from V and 11 bases from J, with 9 bases between. Germline CDR1 and CDR2: GTSNPN and SVGIG (reference sequence). CDR3 amino acids: CAWSVTERQYF. In DNA form, the CDR3 reads TGTGCCTGGAGTGTAACGGAAAGGCAGTATTTT.

The chain employs TRBV4-3 and TRBJ2-1; D unclear. Looked up from germline, CDR1 is LGHNA and CDR2 is YSLEER. The ends were cut back, 6 bases at V and 7 bases at J, with 13 bases in the middle. The CDR3 is 13 residues long. The CDR3 loop is CASSEIGGNEQFF. As DNA, the CDR3 is TGCGCCAGCAGTGAAATAGGTGGTAATGAGCAGTTCTTC.

This clone is a singleton in its sample. The same CDR3 can be traced to other DNA sequences in this sample. V is TRBV5-1 and J is TRBJ2-5; 8 nucleotides agree with TRBD1. CDR1 SGHRS and CDR2 YFSETQ come from the germline V gene. V shed 0 bases and J 5 bases; nucleotides not matched to a gene: 3. The CDR3 has 14 residues. The DNA for the CDR3 is TGCGCCAGCAGCTTGGGACAGGGGAGCGAGACCCAGTACTTC. Translated: CASSLGQGSETQYF.

This sequence joins TRBV6-6 and TRBJ1-2; D is uncertain. The CDR3 is 15 residues long. The germline V gene has CDR1 MNHNY and CDR2 SVGAGI (reference sequence). V lost 5 bases, J lost 7 bases, and 20 bases lay in between. In DNA form, the CDR3 reads TGTGCCAGCAGTCCTATGGGCGGACGGTGGGGTGGCTACACCTTC. Protein: CASSPMGGRWGGYTF.

This clone was found a few times. J is TRBJ1-6 and V is TRBV7-9, with D unclear. Germline CDR1 SEHNR, CDR2 FQNEAQ (reference sequence). The germline V and J ends were trimmed by 5 bases and 10 bases, with 15 bases remaining between them. The length of the CDR3 is 14 residues. CDR3 in amino acids: CASSPDIPGSPLHF. CDR3 DNA: TGTGCCAGCAGCCCCGATATTCCGGGATCACCCCTCCACTTT.

The genes are TRBV5-4 and TRBJ1-1; no reliable D call. V lost 0 bases and J lost 2, with 11 bases in between. The CDR3 consists of 15 residues. Germline CDR1 and CDR2: SGHNT and YYREEE (reference sequence). The DNA of the CDR3 is TGTGCCAGCAGCTTGGCCATGGGTGGAAACACTGAAGCTTTCTTT. Its translation is CASSLAMGGNTEAFF.

J is TRBJ2-7 and V is TRBV27; D is unresolved. CDR1 and CDR2 from the germline V gene are MNHEY and SMNVEV (reference sequence). The V gene lost 3 bases and the J gene lost 6 bases, with 12 bases spanning the gap. The CDR3 length is 13 residues. CDR3 protein: CASSLKKVGEQYF. CDR3 nucleotides: TGTGCCAGCAGTTTGAAGAAGGTAGGCGAGCAGTACTTC.

This chain joins TRBV7-6 and TRBJ2-7; no clear D gene. V was clipped by 5 bases and J by 5 bases, with 13 bases between them. This CDR3 comprises 13 residues. Germline V lookup: CDR1 SGHVS, CDR2 FNYEAQ. CDR3 coding DNA: TGTGCCAGCAGCCGTACGAACCTCGACGAGCAGTACTTC. Translating gives CASSRTNLDEQYF.

This clone came up once. At one end, the junction sequence differs from germline, possibly due to a read error. V and J are TRBV7-7 and TRBJ2-7; 7 bases are a match to TRBD2. CDR3 length: 14 amino acids. Germline V gene data show CDR1 as SSHAT and CDR2 as FNYEAQ (reference sequence). In DNA form, the CDR3 reads TGTGCTAGCAGCCGCGGGGGTGGCTCCTACGAGCAGTACTTC. Amino acids: CASSRGGGSYEQYF.

The gene calls are TRBV7-6 and TRBJ2-5; TRBD2 matches at 12 bases. Germline values: CDR1 SGHVS, CDR2 FNYEAQ. Unmatched junction bases numbered 5, after V lost 5 bases and J lost 1 base. The CDR3 loop spans 16 amino acids. CDR3 loop: CASSLRTSGAQETQYF. CDR3 nucleotides: TGTGCCAGCAGCCTGAGGACTAGCGGGGCCCAAGAGACCCAGTACTTC.

This clone appeared a single time. The genes are TRBV11-3 and TRBJ2-2; a weak D match, TRBD1 (5 bases). The CDR3 is 16 amino acids. Germline-derived CDR1 and CDR2 are SGHNT and YENEEA. Trimming shortened V by 1 base and J by 7 bases, and 16 bases separated the two germline ends. As DNA, the CDR3 is TGTGCCAGCAGCTTAGCCCCCAGGGATGGGCACGGGGAGCTGTTTTTT. Translated: CASSLAPRDGHGELFF.

Concerning this clone itself: The sample holds other DNA sequences that translate to the same CDR3. The rearrangement joins TRBV6-5 to TRBJ2-7; TRBD1 is a possible D gene (6 bases). The CDR3 has 14 amino acids. Looked up from germline, CDR1 is MNHEY and CDR2 is SVGAGI. Trimming took off 6 bases at V and 2 bases at J, with 14 bases between the two ends. The CDR3 loop is CASRTQGITYEQYF. CDR3 DNA: TGTGCCAGCAGAACACAGGGTATAACCTACGAGCAGTACTTC.

This chain uses TRBV30 with TRBJ2-7; possibly TRBD2 for D (5 bases). The V gene lost 0 bases and the J gene lost 0 bases, with 15 bases spanning the gap. The CDR3 sequence is 16 residues long. From germline, CDR1 is GTSNPN and CDR2 SVGIG (reference sequence). The CDR3 loop reads CAWSVLETGSSYEQYF. The CDR3 DNA reads TGTGCCTGGAGTGTACTGGAGACGGGGAGCTCCTACGAGCAGTACTTC.

The rearrangement links TRBV10-3 to TRBJ1-2; D is unclear. This CDR3 comprises 14 residues. Trimming removed 0 bases at V and 4 bases at J, with 9 bases between. Germline CDR1 and CDR2: ENHRY and SYGVKD. In DNA form, the CDR3 reads TGTGCCATCAGTGAGTCGAATAACGGCTATGGCTACACCTTC. Translation gives CAISESNNGYGYTF.

This clone was seen once. The chain joins TRBV11-2 to TRBJ2-7; D remains ambiguous. With 5 bases removed from V and 2 bases from J, the gap between germline ends came to 13 bases. The length of the CDR3 is 14 residues. Germline CDR1 is SGHAT and CDR2 is FQNNGV. CDR3 nucleotides: TGTGCCAGCAGCCCCCCGAGCTTGCCCTACGAGCAGTACTTC. Protein: CASSPPSLPYEQYF.

The chain joins TRBV4-3 to TRBJ2-5; possibly TRBD1 for D (6 bases). With 1 base removed from V and 5 bases from J, the gap between germline ends came to 14 bases. The germline V gene encodes CDR1 LGHNA and CDR2 YSLEER. The CDR3 runs to 15 residues. The CDR3 DNA reads TGCGCCAGCAGCCAAGGGCAGGGGCTAGGGGAGACCCAGTACTTC. Translating gives CASSQGQGLGETQYF.

Turning to this clone: Other DNA sequences in the sample encode the same CDR3. The chain recombines TRBV6-5 with TRBJ2-2; D gene unclear. Germline V gene sequence: CDR1 MNHEY, CDR2 SVGAGI. The CDR3 length is 13 residues. Between the trimmed V and J ends, which lost 2 bases and 6 bases, there was a span of 7 bases. CDR3 region: CASSYVLAGELFF. The CDR3 bases are TGTGCCAGCAGTTACGTACTGGCCGGGGAGCTGTTTTTT.

The V call is TRBV6-5, the J call TRBJ2-7; the match to TRBD1 covers 7 bases. Unmatched junction bases numbered 8, after V lost 1 base and J lost 5 bases. Germline loops: CDR1 MNHEY, CDR2 SVGAGI. The CDR3 extends over 15 amino acids. The CDR3 loop reads CASSYFRQGPNEQYF. The CDR3 DNA is TGTGCCAGCAGTTACTTCCGACAGGGCCCAAACGAGCAGTACTTC.

Turning to this clone: Sequence at one end of the junction differs from germline and may be a read error. The same CDR3 also results from other DNA sequences found in this sample. The chain carries TRBV13 and TRBJ2-7, with a possible D match to TRBD2 (5 bases). Germline loops: CDR1 PRHDT, CDR2 FYEKMQ (reference sequence). This CDR3 has 12 residues. The CDR3 coding sequence is TGTGCCAGCAGCCTAGGCCGGGGCGAGCAGTACTTC. This translates into CASSLGRGEQYF.

CDR3 nucleotides: TGTGCCAGCAGTTTAGCGGGGGGACCGAGAGAGACCCAGTACTTC. Residues: CASSLAGGPRETQYF. This chain uses TRBV27 with TRBJ2-5; 8 bases match TRBD2. Germline CDR1 is MNHEY and CDR2 is SMNVEV (reference sequence). The CDR3 is made up of 15 amino acids. Germline trimming cut 2 bases from V and 4 bases from J; bases unmatched to any gene: 6.

This clone was counted a single time. The chain has TRBV4-3 and TRBJ2-7; D remains ambiguous. Between the trimmed V and J ends, which lost 3 bases and 4 bases, there was a span of 10 bases. The CDR3 extends over 13 amino acids. Germline V lookup: CDR1 LGHNA, CDR2 YSLEER. The CDR3 sequence: CASSHSPVYEQYF. In DNA form, the CDR3 reads TGCGCCAGCAGCCATTCTCCGGTGTACGAGCAGTACTTC.

This clone was recorded only once. The chain has TRBV4-3 and TRBJ2-3, with 8 bases lining up with TRBD2. This CDR3 contains 18 residues. Trimming removed 0 bases from V and 4 bases from J; junction bases left unmatched: 12. The germline V gene encodes CDR1 LGHNA and CDR2 YSLEER. The CDR3 DNA sequence: TGCGCCAGCAGCCAAGAATCCTTACTAGCGGAGGGGCCAGATACGCAGTATTTT. Translation: CASSQESLLAEGPDTQYF.

The CDR3 spells CASSLVLTGTSYEQYF. CDR3 coding DNA: TGTGCCAGCAGCTTAGTTCTGACGGGGACGTCCTACGAGCAGTACTTC. The chain is built from TRBV7-2 and TRBJ2-7; D may be TRBD1 or TRBD2 (5 bases each). The V gene lost 1 base and the J gene lost 1 base, with 14 bases spanning the gap. This CDR3 has 16 residues. The germline V gene encodes CDR1 SGHTA and CDR2 FQGNSA.

On this clone itself: Possible read error: a much larger clone is one base away. The same CDR3 also results from other DNA sequences found in this sample. This chain joins TRBV28 and TRBJ2-7; D gene uncertain. The V gene lost 5 bases and the J gene lost 1 base, with 3 bases spanning the gap. Germline assignment: CDR1 MDHEN and CDR2 SYDVKM. CDR3 length: 11 residues. As DNA, the CDR3 is TGTGCCAGCAGTGAGTCCTACGAGCAGTACTTC. Translation gives CASSESYEQYF.

The chain's CDR3 is CASSTTHLAGAGEQYF. The CDR3 nucleotides are TGTGCCAGCAGCACCACCCACTTAGCGGGAGCGGGAGAGCAGTACTTC. The genes are TRBV13 and TRBJ2-7; 9 bases agree with TRBD2. The junction had 15 bases not matched to a gene; V was cut back by 5 bases and J by 7 bases. The CDR3 is 16 residues long. Germline-derived CDR1 and CDR2 are PRHDT and FYEKMQ (reference sequence).

The gene calls are TRBV5-6 and TRBJ2-2, with 10 bases identical to TRBD1. Germline-derived CDR1 and CDR2 are SGHDT and YYEEEE. The CDR3 consists of 16 residues. The V gene end was trimmed by 3 bases and the J gene end by 3 bases; junction bases not matched to a gene: 5. In DNA form, the CDR3 reads TGTGCCAGCAGCTCTGGGACAGGGGAGTACACCGGGGAGCTGTTTTTT. It specifies CASSSGTGEYTGELFF.